This TCR beta chain was profiled in a study of T cells after yellow fever vaccination. Overall study context: Fractions with few cells were prepared using SMART-Seq v4 Ultra Low Input. Study findings and constraints: The secondary response showed a weaker magnitude and a faster peak, day 5 versus 15.

Turning to this clonotype: Antigen: not known.

Trimming took off 3 bases at V and 4 bases at J, with 19 bases between the two ends. The CDR3 is 17 amino acids. Germline V gene sequence: CDR1 MGHRA, CDR2 YSYEKL. TCRdb called the 5' RACE reads again in MiXCR, with one record for every CDR3 protein. The profile shows approximately 610,000 distinct CDR3 sequences, roughly a sixth of them singletons. The origin of this receptor is a man younger than 30 who received the YFV17D yellow fever vaccine. V gene TRBV4-1 combines with J gene TRBJ2-1; a possible D gene is TRBD2 (6 bases). The source was PBMCs, collected about 5 days after the first yellow fever vaccination. The CDR3 region is CASSHSGRREGYNEQFF. Written as DNA, the CDR3 is TGCGCCAGCAGCCACTCCGGGAGAAGAGAAGGGTACAATGAGCAGTTCTTC.